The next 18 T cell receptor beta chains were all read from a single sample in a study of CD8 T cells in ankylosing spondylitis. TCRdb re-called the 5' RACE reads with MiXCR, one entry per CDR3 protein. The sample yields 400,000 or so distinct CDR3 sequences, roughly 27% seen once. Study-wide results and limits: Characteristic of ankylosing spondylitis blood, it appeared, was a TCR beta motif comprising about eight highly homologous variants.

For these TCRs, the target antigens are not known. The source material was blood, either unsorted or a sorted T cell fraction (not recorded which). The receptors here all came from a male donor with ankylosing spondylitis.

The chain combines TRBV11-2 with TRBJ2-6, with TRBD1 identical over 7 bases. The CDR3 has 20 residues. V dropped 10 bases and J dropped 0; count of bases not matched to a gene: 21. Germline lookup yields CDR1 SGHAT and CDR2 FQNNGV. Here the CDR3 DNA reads TGTGCCACCCAGCTTATGGGACCCGGGACAGAGAGCTCTGGGGCCAACGTCCTGACTTTC. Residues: CATQLMGPGTESSGANVLTF.

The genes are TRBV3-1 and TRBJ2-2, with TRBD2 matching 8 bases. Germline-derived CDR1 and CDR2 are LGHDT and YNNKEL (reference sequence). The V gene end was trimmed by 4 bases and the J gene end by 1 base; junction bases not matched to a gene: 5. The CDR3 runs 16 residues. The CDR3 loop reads CASSPPTSGNTGELFF. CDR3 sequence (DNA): TGTGCCAGCAGCCCCCCCACTAGCGGGAACACCGGGGAGCTGTTTTTT.

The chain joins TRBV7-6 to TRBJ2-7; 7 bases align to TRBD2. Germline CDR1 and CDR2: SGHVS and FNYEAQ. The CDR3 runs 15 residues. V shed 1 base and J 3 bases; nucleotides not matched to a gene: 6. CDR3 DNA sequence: TGTGCCAGCAGCTTAGGCGCGGGGGACTACTACGAGCAGTACTTC. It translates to CASSLGAGDYYEQYF.

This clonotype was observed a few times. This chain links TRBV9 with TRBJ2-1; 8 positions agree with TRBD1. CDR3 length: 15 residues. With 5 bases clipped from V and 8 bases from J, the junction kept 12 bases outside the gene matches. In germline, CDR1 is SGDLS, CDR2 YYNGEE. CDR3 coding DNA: TGTGCCAGCAGTGTCAACGGACAGGGATTTGATGAGCAGTTCTTC. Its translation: CASSVNGQGFDEQFF.

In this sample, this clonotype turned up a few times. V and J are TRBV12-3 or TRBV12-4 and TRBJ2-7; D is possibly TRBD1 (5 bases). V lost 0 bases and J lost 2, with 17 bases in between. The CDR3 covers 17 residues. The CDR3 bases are TGTGCCAGCAGTTTAGCACATTGGGGCAGATCTACCTACGAGCAGTACTTC. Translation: CASSLAHWGRSTYEQYF.

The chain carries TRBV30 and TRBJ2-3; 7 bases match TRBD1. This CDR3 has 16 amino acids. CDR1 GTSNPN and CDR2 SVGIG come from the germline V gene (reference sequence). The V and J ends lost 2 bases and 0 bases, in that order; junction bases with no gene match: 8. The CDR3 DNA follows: TGTGCCTGGAGTAGGACTGAGGGGGCGAGCACAGATACGCAGTATTTT. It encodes CAWSRTEGASTDTQYF.

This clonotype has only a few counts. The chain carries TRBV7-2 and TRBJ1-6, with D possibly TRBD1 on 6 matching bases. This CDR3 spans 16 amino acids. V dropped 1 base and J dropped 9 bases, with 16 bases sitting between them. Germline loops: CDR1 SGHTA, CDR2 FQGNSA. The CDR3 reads CASSLDGGQGVSPLHF. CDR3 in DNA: TGTGCCAGCAGCTTAGATGGGGGGCAAGGTGTTTCACCCCTCCACTTT.

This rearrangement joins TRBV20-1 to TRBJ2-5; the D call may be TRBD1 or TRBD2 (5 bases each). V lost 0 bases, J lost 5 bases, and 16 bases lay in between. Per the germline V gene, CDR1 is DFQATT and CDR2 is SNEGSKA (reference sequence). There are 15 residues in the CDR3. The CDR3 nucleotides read TGCAGTGCTAGAGATGGGACGGCTCTAAGGGAGACCCAGTACTTC. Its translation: CSARDGTALRETQYF.

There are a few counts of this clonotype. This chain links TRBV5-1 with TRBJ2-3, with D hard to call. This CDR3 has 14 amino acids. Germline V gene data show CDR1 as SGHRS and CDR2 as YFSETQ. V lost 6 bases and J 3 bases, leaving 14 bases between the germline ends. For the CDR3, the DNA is TGCGCCAGCAAAACGTCGGTGGTTACAGATACGCAGTATTTT. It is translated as CASKTSVVTDTQYF.

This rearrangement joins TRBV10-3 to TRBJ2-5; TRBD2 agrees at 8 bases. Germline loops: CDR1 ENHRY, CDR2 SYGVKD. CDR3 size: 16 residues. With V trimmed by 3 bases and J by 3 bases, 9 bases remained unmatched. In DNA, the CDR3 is TGTGCCATCAGTGACCGTCGGGAGGGACTTAAAGAGACCCAGTACTTC. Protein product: CAISDRREGLKETQYF.

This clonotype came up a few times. DNA for the CDR3: TGTGCCAGCAGCCTCCCAAGCGGGACTAGCGGGAAAGTAAAAGAGACCCAGTACTTC. It specifies CASSLPSGTSGKVKETQYF. The genes are TRBV11-1 and TRBJ2-5, with TRBD2 matching over 13 bases. The CDR3 covers 19 residues. Germline values: CDR1 SGHAT, CDR2 FQDESV (reference sequence). With V trimmed by 5 bases and J by 3 bases, 15 bases remained unmatched.

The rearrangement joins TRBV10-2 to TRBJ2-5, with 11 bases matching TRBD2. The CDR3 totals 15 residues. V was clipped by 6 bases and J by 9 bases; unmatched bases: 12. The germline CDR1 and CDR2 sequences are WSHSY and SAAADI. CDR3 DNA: TGCGCCAGCAGGCCCGGGACTAGCGGCGGGGGACCCCAGTACTTC. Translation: CASRPGTSGGGPQYF.

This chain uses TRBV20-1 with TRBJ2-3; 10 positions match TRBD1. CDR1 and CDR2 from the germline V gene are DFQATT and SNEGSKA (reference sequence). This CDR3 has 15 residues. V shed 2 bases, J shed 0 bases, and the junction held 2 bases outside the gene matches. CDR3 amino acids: CSARRQGASTDTQYF. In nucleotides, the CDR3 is TGCAGTGCTAGACGACAGGGGGCGAGCACAGATACGCAGTATTTT.

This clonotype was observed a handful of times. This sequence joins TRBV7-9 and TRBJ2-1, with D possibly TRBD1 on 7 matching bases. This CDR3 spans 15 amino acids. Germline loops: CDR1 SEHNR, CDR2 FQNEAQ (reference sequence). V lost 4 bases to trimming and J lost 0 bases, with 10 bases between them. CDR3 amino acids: CASSSGGSSYNEQFF. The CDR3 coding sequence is TGTGCCAGCAGCTCAGGGGGGAGCTCCTACAATGAGCAGTTCTTC.

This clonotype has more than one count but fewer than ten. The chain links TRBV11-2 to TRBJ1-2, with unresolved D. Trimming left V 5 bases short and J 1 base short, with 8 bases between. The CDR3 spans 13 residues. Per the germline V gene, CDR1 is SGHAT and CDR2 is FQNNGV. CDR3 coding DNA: TGTGCCAGCAGCCCGGGCAATAACTATGGCTACACCTTC. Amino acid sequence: CASSPGNNYGYTF.

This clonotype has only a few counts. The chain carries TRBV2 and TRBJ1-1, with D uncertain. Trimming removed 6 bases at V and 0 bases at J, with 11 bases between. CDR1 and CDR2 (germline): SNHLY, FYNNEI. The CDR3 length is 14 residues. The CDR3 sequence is CASRGEGMNTEAFF. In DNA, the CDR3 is TGTGCCAGCAGGGGAGAAGGAATGAACACTGAAGCTTTCTTT.

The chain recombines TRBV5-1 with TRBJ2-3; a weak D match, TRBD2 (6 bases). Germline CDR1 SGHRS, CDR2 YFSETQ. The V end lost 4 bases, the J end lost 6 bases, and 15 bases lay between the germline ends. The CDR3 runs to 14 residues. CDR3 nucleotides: TGCGCCAGCAGCAGCCGGGACTCCGAGGATACGCAGTATTTT. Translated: CASSSRDSEDTQYF.

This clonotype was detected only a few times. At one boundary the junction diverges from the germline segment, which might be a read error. The DNA of the CDR3 is TGCGCCAGCAAGGACGATCAGTACTTC. This gives the protein CASKDDQYF. The chain is built from TRBV5-1 and TRBJ2-7; D call uncertain. The CDR3 sequence is 9 residues long. CDR1 is SGHRS, CDR2 YFSETQ, per germline.